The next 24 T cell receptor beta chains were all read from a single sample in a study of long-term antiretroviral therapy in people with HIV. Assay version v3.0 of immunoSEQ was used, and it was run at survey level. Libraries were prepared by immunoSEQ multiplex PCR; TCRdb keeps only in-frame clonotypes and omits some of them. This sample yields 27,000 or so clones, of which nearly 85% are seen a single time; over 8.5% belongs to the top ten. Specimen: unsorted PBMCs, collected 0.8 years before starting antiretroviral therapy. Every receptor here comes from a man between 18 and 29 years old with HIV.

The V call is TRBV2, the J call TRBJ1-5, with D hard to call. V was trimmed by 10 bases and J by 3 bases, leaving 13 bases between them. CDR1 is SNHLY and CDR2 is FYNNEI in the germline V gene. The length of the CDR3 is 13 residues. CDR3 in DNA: TGTGCCACCCGAGCTGCCTCCAATCAGCCCCAGCATTTT. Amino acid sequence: CATRAASNQPQHF.

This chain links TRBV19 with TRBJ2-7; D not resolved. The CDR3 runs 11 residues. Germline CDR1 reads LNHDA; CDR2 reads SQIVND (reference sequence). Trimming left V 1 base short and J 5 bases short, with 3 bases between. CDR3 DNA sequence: TGTGCCAGTAGTATAGGGCACGAGCAGTACTTC. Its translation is CASSIGHEQYF.

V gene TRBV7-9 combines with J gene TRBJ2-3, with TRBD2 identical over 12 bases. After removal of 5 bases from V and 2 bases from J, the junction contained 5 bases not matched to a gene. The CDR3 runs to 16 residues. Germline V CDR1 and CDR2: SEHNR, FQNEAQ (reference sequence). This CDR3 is CASSPSGGAYTDTQYF. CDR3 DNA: TGTGCCAGCAGCCCTAGCGGGGGGGCCTACACAGATACGCAGTATTTT.

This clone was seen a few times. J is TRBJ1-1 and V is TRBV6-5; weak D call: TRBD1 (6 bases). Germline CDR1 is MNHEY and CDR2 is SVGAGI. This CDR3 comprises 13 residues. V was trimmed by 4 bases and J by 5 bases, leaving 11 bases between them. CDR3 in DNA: TGTGCCAGCAGTTTACAGGGTAGAACTGAAGCTTTCTTT. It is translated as CASSLQGRTEAFF.

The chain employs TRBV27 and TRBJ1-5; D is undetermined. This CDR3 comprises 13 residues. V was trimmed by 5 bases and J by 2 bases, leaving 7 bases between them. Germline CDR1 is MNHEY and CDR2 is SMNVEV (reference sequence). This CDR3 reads CASSLLGNQPQHF. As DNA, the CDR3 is TGTGCCAGCAGTCTTTTGGGCAATCAGCCCCAGCATTTT.

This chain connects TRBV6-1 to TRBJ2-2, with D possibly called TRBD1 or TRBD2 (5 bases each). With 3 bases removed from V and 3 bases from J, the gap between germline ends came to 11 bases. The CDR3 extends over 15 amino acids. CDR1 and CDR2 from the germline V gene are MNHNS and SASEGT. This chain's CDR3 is CASSDGTVDTGELFF. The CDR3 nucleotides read TGTGCCAGCAGTGATGGGACGGTCGACACCGGGGAGCTGTTTTTT.

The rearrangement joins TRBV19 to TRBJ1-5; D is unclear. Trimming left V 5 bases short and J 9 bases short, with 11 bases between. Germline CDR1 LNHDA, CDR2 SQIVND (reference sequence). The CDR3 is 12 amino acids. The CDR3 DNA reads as TGTGCCAGTAGTTTCATGGGGATGCCCCAGCATTTT. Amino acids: CASSFMGMPQHF.

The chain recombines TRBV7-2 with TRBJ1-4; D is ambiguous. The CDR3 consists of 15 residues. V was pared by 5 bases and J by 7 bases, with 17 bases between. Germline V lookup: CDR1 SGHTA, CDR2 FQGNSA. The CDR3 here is CASSAGSASGEKLFF. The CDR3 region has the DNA TGTGCCAGCAGCGCCGGATCCGCCTCGGGTGAAAAACTGTTTTTT.

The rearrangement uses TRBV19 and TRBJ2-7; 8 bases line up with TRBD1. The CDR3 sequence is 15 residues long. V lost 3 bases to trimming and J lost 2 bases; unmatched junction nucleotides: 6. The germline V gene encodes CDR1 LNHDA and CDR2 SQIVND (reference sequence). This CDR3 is CASSINHRGAYEQYF. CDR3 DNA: TGTGCCAGTAGTATTAATCACAGGGGGGCCTACGAGCAGTACTTC.

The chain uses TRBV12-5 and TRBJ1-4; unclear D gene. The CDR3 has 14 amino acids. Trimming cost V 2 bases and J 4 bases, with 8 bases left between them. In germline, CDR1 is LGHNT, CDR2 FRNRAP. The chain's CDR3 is CASGLTAFNEKLFF. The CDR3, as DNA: TGTGCTAGTGGTTTGACCGCATTTAATGAAAAACTGTTTTTT.

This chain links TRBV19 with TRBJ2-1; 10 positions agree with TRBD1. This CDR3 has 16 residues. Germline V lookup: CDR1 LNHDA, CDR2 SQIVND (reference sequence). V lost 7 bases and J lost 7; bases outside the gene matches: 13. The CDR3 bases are TGTGCCAGTAACCCCGATGGGGACAGGGGTGAAAATGAGCAGTTCTTC. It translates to CASNPDGDRGENEQFF.

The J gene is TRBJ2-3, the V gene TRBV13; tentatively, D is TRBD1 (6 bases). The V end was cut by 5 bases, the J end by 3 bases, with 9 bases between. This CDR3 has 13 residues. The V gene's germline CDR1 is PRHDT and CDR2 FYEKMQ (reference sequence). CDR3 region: CASSETGTDTQYF. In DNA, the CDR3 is TGTGCCAGCAGCGAAACAGGGACAGATACGCAGTATTTT.

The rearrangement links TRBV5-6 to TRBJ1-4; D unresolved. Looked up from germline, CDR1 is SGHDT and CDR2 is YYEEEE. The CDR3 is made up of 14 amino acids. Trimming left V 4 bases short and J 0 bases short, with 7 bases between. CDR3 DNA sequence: TGTGCCAGCAGCCAGATTGCAACTAATGAAAAACTGTTTTTT. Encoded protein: CASSQIATNEKLFF.

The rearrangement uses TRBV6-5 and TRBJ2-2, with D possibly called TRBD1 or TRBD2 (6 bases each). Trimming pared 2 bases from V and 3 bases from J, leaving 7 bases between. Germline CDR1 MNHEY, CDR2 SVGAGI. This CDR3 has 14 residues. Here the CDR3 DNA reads TGTGCCAGCAGTTACGGGGGGCACACCGGGGAGCTGTTTTTT. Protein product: CASSYGGHTGELFF.

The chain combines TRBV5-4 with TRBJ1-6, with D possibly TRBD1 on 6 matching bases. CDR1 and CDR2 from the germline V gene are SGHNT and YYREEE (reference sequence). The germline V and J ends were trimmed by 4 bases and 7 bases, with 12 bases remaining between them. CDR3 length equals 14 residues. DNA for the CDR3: TGTGCCAGCAGCGGCGGGGGGCTAAATTCACCCCTCCACTTT. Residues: CASSGGGLNSPLHF.

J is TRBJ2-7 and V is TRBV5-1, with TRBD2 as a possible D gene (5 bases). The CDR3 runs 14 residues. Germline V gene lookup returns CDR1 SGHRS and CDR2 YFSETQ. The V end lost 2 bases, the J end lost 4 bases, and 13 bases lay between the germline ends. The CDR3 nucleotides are TGCGCCAGCAGCTTTGTCCCCGGCGGGTACGAGCAGTACTTC. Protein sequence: CASSFVPGGYEQYF.

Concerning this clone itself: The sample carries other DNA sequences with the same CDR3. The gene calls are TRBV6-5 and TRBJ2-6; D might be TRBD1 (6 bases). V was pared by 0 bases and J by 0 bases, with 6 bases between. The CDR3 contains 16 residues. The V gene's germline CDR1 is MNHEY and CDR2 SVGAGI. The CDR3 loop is CASSYSGGSGANVLTF. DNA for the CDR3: TGTGCCAGCAGTTACTCAGGGGGCTCTGGGGCCAACGTCCTGACTTTC.

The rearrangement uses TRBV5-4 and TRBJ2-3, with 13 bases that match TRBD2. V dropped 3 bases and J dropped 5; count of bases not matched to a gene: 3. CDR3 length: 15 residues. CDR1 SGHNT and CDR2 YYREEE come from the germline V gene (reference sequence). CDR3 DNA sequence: TGTGCCAGCAGCTCCAGGACTAGCGGGAGAGATACGCAGTATTTT. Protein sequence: CASSSRTSGRDTQYF.

CDR3 nucleotide sequence: TGTGCCAGTAGGAGAAATACGAACACTGAAGCTTTCTTT. Its translation: CASRRNTNTEAFF. The chain recombines TRBV19 with TRBJ1-1; unclear D gene. Deletions cut 6 bases from V and 1 base from J, with 9 bases between. CDR1 is LNHDA, CDR2 SQIVND, per germline (reference sequence). The CDR3 length is 13 residues.

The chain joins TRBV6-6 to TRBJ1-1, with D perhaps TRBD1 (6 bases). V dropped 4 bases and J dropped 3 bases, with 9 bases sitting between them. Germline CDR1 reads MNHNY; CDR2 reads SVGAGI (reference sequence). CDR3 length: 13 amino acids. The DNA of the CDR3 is TGTGCCAGCAGTTCGGACAGCTACACTGAAGCTTTCTTT. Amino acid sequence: CASSSDSYTEAFF.

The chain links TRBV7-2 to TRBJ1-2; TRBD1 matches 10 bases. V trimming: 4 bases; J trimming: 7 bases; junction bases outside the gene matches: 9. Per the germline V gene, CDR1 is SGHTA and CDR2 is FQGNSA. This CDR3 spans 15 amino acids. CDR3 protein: CASSSTTGGVLGYTF. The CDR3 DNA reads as TGTGCCAGCAGCTCAACGACAGGGGGCGTGCTTGGCTACACCTTC.

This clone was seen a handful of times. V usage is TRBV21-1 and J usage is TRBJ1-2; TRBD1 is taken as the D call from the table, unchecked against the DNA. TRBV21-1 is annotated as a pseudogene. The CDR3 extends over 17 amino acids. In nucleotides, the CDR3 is TGTGCCAGCTCCCCGGGACAGGGGGCCAACCGGTTCTATGGCTACACCTTC. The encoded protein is CASSPGQGANRFYGYTF.

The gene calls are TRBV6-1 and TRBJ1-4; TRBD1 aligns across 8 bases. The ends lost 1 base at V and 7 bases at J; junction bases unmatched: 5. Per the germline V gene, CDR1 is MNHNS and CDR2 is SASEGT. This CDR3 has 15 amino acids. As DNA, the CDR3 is TGTGCCAGCAGTGAAGTGACAGGGGAGAGTGAAAAACTGTTTTTT. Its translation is CASSEVTGESEKLFF.

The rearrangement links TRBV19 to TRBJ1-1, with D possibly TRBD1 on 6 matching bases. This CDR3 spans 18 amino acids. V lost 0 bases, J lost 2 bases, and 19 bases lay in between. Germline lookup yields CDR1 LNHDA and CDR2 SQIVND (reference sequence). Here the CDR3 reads CASSIDRGQGPFNTEAFF. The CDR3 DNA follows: TGTGCCAGTAGTATAGATCGGGGGCAGGGCCCCTTCAACACTGAAGCTTTCTTT.